One TCR beta chain is described in this entry. These data are taken from a study of T cell changes during pregnancy in multiple sclerosis. Trimming took 3 bases from V and 4 from J; bases not matched to a gene: 5. CDR3 size: 14 residues. Germline CDR1 LNHDA, CDR2 SQIVND (reference sequence). Libraries were prepared by immunoSEQ multiplex PCR; TCRdb keeps only in-frame clonotypes and omits some of them. The sample lists about 31,000 clones, 90% to 95% seen once, with approximately 0.41% in the top ten. Sequenced material: CD4+ T cells from peripheral blood mononuclear cells, taken in the second trimester of pregnancy. The source is a female donor with multiple sclerosis, enrolled in a pregnancy study. The V gene is TRBV19, the J gene TRBJ2-5, with TRBD2 identical over 7 bases. The CDR3 spells CASSIGGKGETQYF. In DNA form, the CDR3 reads TGTGCCAGTAGTATCGGGGGGAAGGGAGAGACCCAGTACTTC.